These T cell receptor beta chains were read from a single sample in a study of cytomegalovirus exposure and HLA in healthy donors. Using immunoSEQ multiplex PCR, the repertoire was profiled, and TCRdb retains in-frame clones only, with some absent. This table holds about 150,000 clones, around 65% found once. Sequencing was performed on PBMCs. The receptors stem from a woman in her sixties in good health and CMV-seronegative. Both conserved end residues are part of each CDR3. Each record gives: V gene, D gene, clone size, J gene, CDR3 protein, CDR3 DNA. The D gene is left open where the match is weak. Clone size is shown for a subset of rows, as once, few, many or a class of expanded clone.

v_gene: TRBV28
d_gene: -
abundance: -
j_gene: TRBJ2-5
CDR3aa: CASSLGLSWAVQETQYF
CDR3nt: TGTGCCAGCAGTTTAGGGTTGAGTTGGGCAGTTCAAGAGACCCAGTACTTC

v_gene: TRBV19
d_gene: TRBD2
abundance: -
j_gene: TRBJ2-1
CDR3aa: CASSIRSGGAGSYNEQFF
CDR3nt: TGTGCCAGTAGTATAAGGAGCGGGGGGGCAGGGTCCTACAATGAGCAGTTCTTC

v_gene: TRBV19
d_gene: TRBD2
abundance: -
j_gene: TRBJ2-1
CDR3aa: CASSALAGGSYNEQFF
CDR3nt: TGTGCCAGTAGTGCCCTTGCGGGGGGATCCTACAATGAGCAGTTCTTC

v_gene: TRBV10-3
d_gene: TRBD2
abundance: -
j_gene: TRBJ2-2
CDR3aa: CAIRGTSVNTGELFF
CDR3nt: TGTGCCATCAGAGGGACTAGCGTTAACACCGGGGAGCTGTTTTTT

v_gene: TRBV10-3
d_gene: TRBD2
abundance: few
j_gene: TRBJ2-7
CDR3aa: CASSEAGSQASYEQYF
CDR3nt: TGTGCCAGCAGTGAAGCGGGGAGCCAAGCCTCCTACGAGCAGTACTTC

v_gene: TRBV5-1
d_gene: TRBD1
abundance: few
j_gene: TRBJ2-1
CDR3aa: CASSLRTGIGNEQFF
CDR3nt: TGCGCCAGCAGCTTACGGACAGGGATCGGCAATGAGCAGTTCTTC

v_gene: TRBV5-1
d_gene: -
abundance: once
j_gene: TRBJ2-2
CDR3aa: CASSLEGGELFF
CDR3nt: TGCGCCAGCAGCTTGGAGGGGGGGGAGCTGTTTTTT

v_gene: TRBV27
d_gene: TRBD2
abundance: -
j_gene: TRBJ2-1
CDR3aa: CASSPWGEGRNEQFF
CDR3nt: TGTGCCAGCAGCCCCTGGGGGGAGGGTCGCAATGAGCAGTTCTTC

v_gene: TRBV29-1
d_gene: TRBD1
abundance: -
j_gene: TRBJ1-1
CDR3aa: CSVRQGAVNTEAFF
CDR3nt: TGCAGCGTGAGACAGGGGGCGGTGAACACTGAAGCTTTCTTT

v_gene: TRBV5-1
d_gene: -
abundance: -
j_gene: TRBJ1-1
CDR3aa: CASSLGGRDTEAFF
CDR3nt: TGCGCCAGCAGCCTAGGGGGAAGGGACACTGAAGCTTTCTTT

v_gene: TRBV6-5
d_gene: -
abundance: -
j_gene: TRBJ1-4
CDR3aa: CASSYGTRVNEKLFF
CDR3nt: TGTGCCAGCAGTTACGGTACACGGGTTAATGAAAAACTGTTTTTT

v_gene: TRBV7-9
d_gene: -
abundance: -
j_gene: TRBJ2-3
CDR3aa: CSSSLRGFGTDTQYF
CDR3nt: TGTTCCAGCAGCCTCCGGGGGTTCGGCACAGATACGCAGTATTTT

v_gene: TRBV5-1
d_gene: TRBD1
abundance: -
j_gene: TRBJ2-7
CDR3aa: CASSLFSRVGQGTSYEQYF
CDR3nt: TGCGCCAGCAGCTTGTTTTCTAGGGTGGGACAGGGTACCTCCTACGAGCAGTACTTC

v_gene: TRBV19
d_gene: -
abundance: few
j_gene: TRBJ1-1
CDR3aa: CASSIGPNTEAFF
CDR3nt: TGTGCCAGTAGTATCGGTCCGAACACTGAAGCTTTCTTT

v_gene: TRBV28
d_gene: -
abundance: -
j_gene: TRBJ1-2
CDR3aa: CASSIDSRSYTF
CDR3nt: TGTGCCAGCAGTATTGACAGCCGAAGCTACACCTTC

v_gene: TRBV19
d_gene: -
abundance: -
j_gene: TRBJ1-4
CDR3aa: CASSSRQGTNEKLFF
CDR3nt: TGTGCCAGTAGTAGTCGACAAGGAACTAATGAAAAACTGTTTTTT

v_gene: TRBV9
d_gene: TRBD1
abundance: -
j_gene: TRBJ1-6
CDR3aa: CASSVDPGTGRTPLHF
CDR3nt: TGTGCCAGCAGCGTAGATCCCGGGACAGGGCGTACACCCCTCCACTTT

v_gene: TRBV6-5
d_gene: TRBD2
abundance: -
j_gene: TRBJ2-3
CDR3aa: CASSYSTSGGAQYF
CDR3nt: TGTGCCAGCAGTTACTCGACTAGCGGGGGGGCCCAGTATTTT

v_gene: TRBV7-3
d_gene: TRBD1
abundance: few
j_gene: TRBJ2-2
CDR3aa: CASSLVTGGTGELFF
CDR3nt: TGTGCCAGCAGCTTAGTGACAGGGGGCACCGGGGAGCTGTTTTTT

v_gene: TRBV10-3
d_gene: -
abundance: few
j_gene: TRBJ1-1
CDR3aa: CATSGYNANTEAFF
CDR3nt: TGTGCCACCTCAGGCTACAATGCCAACACTGAAGCTTTCTTT

v_gene: TRBV4-3
d_gene: -
abundance: -
j_gene: TRBJ1-4
CDR3aa: CASSPRVVSTEKLFF
CDR3nt: TGCGCCAGCAGCCCCAGGGTAGTGTCGACTGAAAAACTGTTTTTT

v_gene: TRBV5-1
d_gene: TRBD2
abundance: -
j_gene: TRBJ2-1
CDR3aa: CASSTGLANNEQFF
CDR3nt: TGCGCCAGCTCAACGGGACTAGCGAATAATGAGCAGTTCTTC

v_gene: TRBV6-6
d_gene: TRBD1
abundance: -
j_gene: TRBJ1-2
CDR3aa: CASSYSRGLIYGYTF
CDR3nt: TGTGCCAGCAGTTACTCTAGGGGGCTTATCTATGGCTACACCTTC

v_gene: TRBV10-3
d_gene: TRBD1
abundance: -
j_gene: TRBJ1-1
CDR3aa: CAISEDRGLSTEAFF
CDR3nt: TGTGCCATCAGTGAAGACAGGGGGCTAAGTACTGAAGCTTTCTTT

v_gene: TRBV9
d_gene: -
abundance: once
j_gene: TRBJ2-1
CDR3aa: CASRALTEYNEQFF
CDR3nt: TGTGCCAGCAGAGCCCTAACAGAATACAATGAGCAGTTCTTC

v_gene: TRBV19
d_gene: -
abundance: -
j_gene: TRBJ2-3
CDR3aa: CASKHGGYGGASLTDTQYF
CDR3nt: TGTGCCAGCAAACATGGTGGATATGGGGGGGCGAGCCTCACAGATACGCAGTATTTT

v_gene: TRBV2
d_gene: -
abundance: -
j_gene: TRBJ2-7
CDR3aa: CASRETRGGEQYF
CDR3nt: TGTGCCAGCCGAGAGACCCGTGGAGGCGAGCAGTACTTC

v_gene: TRBV18
d_gene: -
abundance: -
j_gene: TRBJ2-3
CDR3aa: CASSPLGRGTDTQYF
CDR3nt: TGTGCCAGCTCACCACTTGGACGGGGGACAGATACGCAGTATTTT